Each of the 14 T cell receptor beta chains below was sequenced from the same sample in a study of blood T cells in healthy people across ages. For the second PCR, which ran for roughly 6 to 12 cycles, a sample-barcoded 5' primer and a J-beta primer mix were used. MiXCR was run by TCRdb on the 5' RACE reads, yielding one entry per CDR3 protein. Of about 400,000 distinct CDR3 sequences in the sample, 45% to 65% were seen once. The specimen was blood. These receptor sequences come from a man in his 60s in good health.

This clonotype was detected ten times or more. The chain is built from TRBV7-2 and TRBJ2-3, with 9 bases that match TRBD2. The CDR3 contains 18 residues. Germline V gene lookup returns CDR1 SGHTA and CDR2 FQGNSA. Unmatched junction bases numbered 12, after V lost 5 bases and J lost 0 bases. This CDR3 is CASSPLGWTSVSTDTQYF. CDR3 sequence (DNA): TGTGCCAGCAGCCCATTGGGGTGGACTAGCGTGAGCACAGATACGCAGTATTTT.

This clonotype was picked up many times. The chain links TRBV5-5 to TRBJ1-5; no definite D call. Trimming removed 0 bases at V and 6 bases at J, with 7 bases between. This CDR3 comprises 13 residues. Per the germline V gene, CDR1 is SGHKS and CDR2 is YYEKEE (reference sequence). CDR3 sequence: CASSLATGQPQHF. The DNA of the CDR3 is TGTGCCAGCAGCTTGGCAACGGGTCAGCCCCAGCATTTT.

In this sample, this clonotype turned up many times. The chain joins TRBV29-1 to TRBJ2-1; D remains ambiguous. CDR3 length: 14 amino acids. V was shortened by 6 bases and J by 10 bases, with 22 bases between the two germline ends. Germline V gene sequence: CDR1 SQVTM, CDR2 ANQGSEA. The CDR3 region has the DNA TGCAGCGTCCAGAAGGTTACCCGCCCTCTGGAGCAGTTCTTC. As protein: CSVQKVTRPLEQFF.

J is TRBJ2-7 and V is TRBV30, with a weak D call TRBD1 (7 bases). The V end was cut by 5 bases, the J end by 1 base, with 12 bases between. Germline lookup yields CDR1 GTSNPN and CDR2 SVGIG (reference sequence). The CDR3 length is 13 residues. CDR3 protein: CAWAGQSSYEQYF. The DNA of the CDR3 is TGTGCCTGGGCGGGACAGAGTTCCTACGAGCAGTACTTC.

This clonotype appeared a few times. V and J are TRBV18 and TRBJ1-4; D not resolved. The germline V gene has CDR1 KGHSH and CDR2 LQKENI. The germline V and J ends were trimmed by 3 bases and 6 bases, with 8 bases remaining between them. This CDR3 has 13 residues. Here the CDR3 DNA reads TGTGCCAGCTCACCTGCGGCGGATGAAAAACTGTTTTTT. This translates into CASSPAADEKLFF.

The chain uses TRBV20-1 and TRBJ2-7, with D hard to call. Trimming took off 3 bases at V and 3 bases at J, with 15 bases between the two ends. This CDR3 contains 14 residues. CDR1 is DFQATT and CDR2 is SNEGSKA in the germline V gene (reference sequence). The CDR3 DNA is TGCAGTGCTAGGGACCAGCTTATCCGCTACGAGCAGTACTTC. Its translation is CSARDQLIRYEQYF.

This clonotype appeared a single time. CDR3 residues: CASSSGTGVDGANVLTF. In nucleotides, the CDR3 is TGTGCCAGCAGCTCTGGGACAGGGGTTGATGGGGCCAACGTCCTGACTTTC. V gene TRBV7-6 combines with J gene TRBJ2-6; 10 positions match TRBD1. The CDR3 extends over 17 amino acids. V was clipped by 4 bases and J by 3 bases; unmatched bases: 6. Germline CDR1 SGHVS, CDR2 FNYEAQ.

This clonotype was detected a few times. This sequence joins TRBV15 and TRBJ2-3; D is undetermined. V lost 0 bases to trimming and J lost 5 bases, with 6 bases between them. Germline V gene lookup returns CDR1 LNHNV and CDR2 YYDKDF (reference sequence). This CDR3 is built from 13 residues. This CDR3 reads CATSRDRRDTQYF. DNA for the CDR3: TGTGCCACCAGCAGAGATCGAAGAGATACGCAGTATTTT.

Comment on this clonotype: A much larger clone is a single base away; this may be a read error. This rearrangement joins TRBV12-5 to TRBJ2-7; D not resolved. Near its end, the DNA agrees better with TRBJ2-5, so the J call may be wrong. Germline-derived CDR1 and CDR2 are LGHNT and FRNRAP. The length of the CDR3 is 12 residues. The CDR3 DNA reads as TGTGCTAGTGGTTTGGCGATAGAGACCCAGTACTTC. It translates to CASGLAIETQYF.

CDR3 sequence: CASMSSYEQYF. The CDR3 DNA follows: TGTGCCAGCATGAGCTCCTACGAGCAGTACTTC. This chain links TRBV28 with TRBJ2-7; D ambiguous. Germline V gene data show CDR1 as MDHEN and CDR2 as SYDVKM. Trimming took off 7 bases at V and 0 bases at J, with 4 bases between the two ends. This CDR3 comprises 11 residues.

The chain has TRBV5-1 and TRBJ2-1; 11 bases line up with TRBD1. Germline CDR1 SGHRS, CDR2 YFSETQ. Trimming cost V 5 bases and J 8 bases; bases outside gene matches: 6. The CDR3 contains 14 residues. The CDR3 sequence is CASRGQGASDEQFF. For the CDR3, the DNA is TGCGCCAGCAGAGGACAGGGGGCAAGCGATGAGCAGTTCTTC.

The J gene is TRBJ2-3, the V gene TRBV20-1; 13 nucleotides align to TRBD2. Germline V lookup: CDR1 DFQATT, CDR2 SNEGSKA (reference sequence). Unmatched junction bases numbered 6, after V lost 6 bases and J lost 0 bases. The CDR3 spans 16 residues. CDR3 sequence (DNA): TGCAGTGCAAAGAAGGGACTAGCGGGGAGCACAGATACGCAGTATTTT. Translation gives CSAKKGLAGSTDTQYF.

Comment on this clonotype: Mismatch with germline at one junction end may stem from a read error. This chain links TRBV20-1 with TRBJ2-2; D is possibly TRBD1 or TRBD2 (5 bases each). The CDR3 has 12 amino acids. Per germline, CDR1 DFQATT and CDR2 SNEGSKA (reference sequence). The CDR3 region is CSARVRAGDLFF. The CDR3 DNA sequence: TGCAGTGCTAGAGTTCGAGCCGGGGACCTGTTTTTT.

Here the CDR3 DNA reads TGTGCCAGCAGCAGGGGTTCCCGTAATTCACCCCTCCACTTT. Its translation is CASSRGSRNSPLHF. The chain joins TRBV12-3 or TRBV12-4 to TRBJ1-6; a weak D match, TRBD1 (6 bases). Trimming removed 6 bases from V and 6 bases from J, with 12 bases in between. This CDR3 region has 14 residues.